This is a list of T cell receptor beta chains from one sample in a study of T cell changes during pregnancy in multiple sclerosis. Clones were read by immunoSEQ multiplex PCR, and TCRdb kept only the in-frame ones, dropping some. The sample has roughly 100,000 clones, about 90% seen once; the top ten hold 1.5% to 2%. The sample here was peripheral blood, taken before pregnancy. Receptor source: a female donor with multiple sclerosis, enrolled in a pregnancy study. CDR3s leave out the opening cysteine and the closing phenylalanine or tryptophan.

v_call cdr3_aa
TRBV29-1 SVDLQQETQY
TRBV19 ASSIGGPNTEAF
TRBV25-1 ASSVAGTGRGNEQF
TRBV7-9 ASSLGSSGPGTQY
TRBV2 ASSEGLAPNTGELF
TRBV30 AWSDRRNEKLF
TRBV14 ASSQDPAGGLNEQF
TRBV5-1 ASSGRGGDGYT
TRBV4-1 ASKPIQAVSGANVLT
TRBV5-1 ASTYRTSADNEQF
TRBV4-1 ASSQGTSGRAGDTQY
TRBV18 ASSPSNRGAF
TRBV2 ASRRDRGGGYT